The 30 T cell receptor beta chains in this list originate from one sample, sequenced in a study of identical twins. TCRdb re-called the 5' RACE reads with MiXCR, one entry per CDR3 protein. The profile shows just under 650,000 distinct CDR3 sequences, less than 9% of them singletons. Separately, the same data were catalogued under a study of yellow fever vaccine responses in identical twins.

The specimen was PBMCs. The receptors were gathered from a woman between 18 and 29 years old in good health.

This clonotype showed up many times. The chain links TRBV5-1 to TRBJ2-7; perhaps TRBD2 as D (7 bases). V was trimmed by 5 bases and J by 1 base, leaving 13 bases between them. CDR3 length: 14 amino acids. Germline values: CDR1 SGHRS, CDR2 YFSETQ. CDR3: CASSEQGGSYEQYF. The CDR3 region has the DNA TGCGCCAGCAGTGAACAGGGAGGGTCCTACGAGCAGTACTTC.

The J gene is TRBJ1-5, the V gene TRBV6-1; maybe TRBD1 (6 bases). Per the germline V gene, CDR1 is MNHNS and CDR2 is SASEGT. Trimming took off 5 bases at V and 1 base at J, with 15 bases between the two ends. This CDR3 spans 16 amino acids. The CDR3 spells CASSPLTGFSNQPQHF. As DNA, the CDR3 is TGTGCCAGCAGTCCCCTTACAGGGTTCAGCAATCAGCCCCAGCATTTT.

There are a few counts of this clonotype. CDR3 nucleotide sequence: TGTGCCAGCAGCTTAGCGGCGGGGGGGACAGGTACGAAGCAGTTCTTC. It is translated as CASSLAAGGTGTKQFF. The gene calls are TRBV7-9 and TRBJ2-1; D might be TRBD2 (9 bases). Germline V gene data show CDR1 as SEHNR and CDR2 as FQNEAQ (reference sequence). Trimming took 0 bases from V and 11 from J, leaving 20 bases between them. The CDR3 runs to 16 residues.

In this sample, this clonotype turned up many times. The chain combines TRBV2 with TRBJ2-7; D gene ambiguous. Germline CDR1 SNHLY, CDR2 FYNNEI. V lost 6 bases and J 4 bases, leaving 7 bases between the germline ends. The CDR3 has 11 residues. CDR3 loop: CASSPIYEQYF. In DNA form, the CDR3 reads TGTGCCAGCAGCCCCATTTACGAGCAGTACTTC.

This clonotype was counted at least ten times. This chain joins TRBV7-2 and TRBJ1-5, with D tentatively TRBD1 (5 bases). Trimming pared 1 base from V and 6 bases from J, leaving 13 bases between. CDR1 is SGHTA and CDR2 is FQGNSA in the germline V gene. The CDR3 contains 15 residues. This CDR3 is CASSLEGRGIQPQHF. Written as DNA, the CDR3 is TGTGCCAGCAGCTTAGAGGGACGGGGGATTCAGCCCCAGCATTTT.

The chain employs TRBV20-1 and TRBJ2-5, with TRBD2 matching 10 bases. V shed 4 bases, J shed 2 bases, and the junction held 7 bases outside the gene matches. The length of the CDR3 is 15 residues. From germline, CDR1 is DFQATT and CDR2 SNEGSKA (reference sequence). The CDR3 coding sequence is TGCAGTGCTACGGGGCTAGCGGGGGTTCAAGAGACCCAGTACTTC. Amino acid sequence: CSATGLAGVQETQYF.

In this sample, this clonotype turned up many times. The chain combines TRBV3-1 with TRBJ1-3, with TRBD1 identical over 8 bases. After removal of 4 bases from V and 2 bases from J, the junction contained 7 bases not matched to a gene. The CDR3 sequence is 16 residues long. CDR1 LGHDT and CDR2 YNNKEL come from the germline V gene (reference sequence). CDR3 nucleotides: TGTGCCAGCAGCCGACCTACACAGGGGGCTGGAAACACCATATATTTT. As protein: CASSRPTQGAGNTIYF.

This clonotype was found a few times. This chain's CDR3 is CSAGKTLNTEAFF. The CDR3 DNA sequence: TGCAGTGCTGGGAAGACCTTGAACACTGAAGCTTTCTTT. The chain joins TRBV20-1 to TRBJ1-1; D gene uncertain. Looked up from germline, CDR1 is DFQATT and CDR2 is SNEGSKA (reference sequence). The CDR3 totals 13 residues. V was pared by 5 bases and J by 0 bases, with 10 bases between.

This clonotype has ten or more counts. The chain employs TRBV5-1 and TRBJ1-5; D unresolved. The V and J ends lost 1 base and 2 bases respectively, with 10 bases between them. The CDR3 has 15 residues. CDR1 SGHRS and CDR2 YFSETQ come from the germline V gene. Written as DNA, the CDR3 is TGCGCCAGCAGCTTGTCGGGGTTGGGCAATCAGCCCCAGCATTTT. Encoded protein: CASSLSGLGNQPQHF.

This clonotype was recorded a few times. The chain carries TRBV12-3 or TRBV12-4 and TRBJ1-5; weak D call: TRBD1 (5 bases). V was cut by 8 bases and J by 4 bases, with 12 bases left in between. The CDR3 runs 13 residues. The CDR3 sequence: CASGPEGNQPQHF. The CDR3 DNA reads TGTGCCAGCGGCCCGGAGGGGAATCAGCCCCAGCATTTT.

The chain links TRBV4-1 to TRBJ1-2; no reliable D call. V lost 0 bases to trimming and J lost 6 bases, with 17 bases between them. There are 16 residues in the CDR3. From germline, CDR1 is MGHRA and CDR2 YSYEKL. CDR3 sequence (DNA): TGCGCCAGCAGCCAAGAGTCAACGGCCGTGGTAGATGGCTACACCTTC. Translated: CASSQESTAVVDGYTF.

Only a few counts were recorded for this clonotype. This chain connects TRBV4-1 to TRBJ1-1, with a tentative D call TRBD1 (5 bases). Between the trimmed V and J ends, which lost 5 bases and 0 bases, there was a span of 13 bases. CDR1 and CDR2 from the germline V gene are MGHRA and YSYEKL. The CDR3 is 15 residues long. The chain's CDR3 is CASSSRWTLNTEAFF. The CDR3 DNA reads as TGCGCCAGCAGCTCTAGGTGGACATTGAACACTGAAGCTTTCTTT.

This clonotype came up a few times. CDR3 nucleotides: TGTGCCAGCAGTGAGGTGCTAAACTACGAGCAGTACTTC. This encodes CASSEVLNYEQYF. The rearrangement joins TRBV6-2 or TRBV6-3 to TRBJ2-7; D gene unclear. The CDR3 is made up of 13 amino acids. V was shortened by 5 bases and J by 3 bases, with 11 bases between the two germline ends. CDR1 MNHEY and CDR2 SVGEGT come from the germline V gene.

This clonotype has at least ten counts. DNA for the CDR3: TGTGCCAGCAGTTTAGGGCTGCTAGGGCGGGACGAGCAGTACTTC. Translating it yields CASSLGLLGRDEQYF. The chain combines TRBV12-3 or TRBV12-4 with TRBJ2-7; D possibly corresponds to TRBD2 (5 bases). The CDR3 consists of 15 residues. V was cut by 1 base and J by 5 bases, with 15 bases left in between.

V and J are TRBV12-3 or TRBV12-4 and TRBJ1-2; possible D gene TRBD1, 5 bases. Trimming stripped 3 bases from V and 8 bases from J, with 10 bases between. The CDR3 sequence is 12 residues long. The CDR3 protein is CASSFGTAGYTF. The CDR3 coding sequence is TGTGCCAGCAGTTTCGGGACCGCCGGCTACACCTTC.

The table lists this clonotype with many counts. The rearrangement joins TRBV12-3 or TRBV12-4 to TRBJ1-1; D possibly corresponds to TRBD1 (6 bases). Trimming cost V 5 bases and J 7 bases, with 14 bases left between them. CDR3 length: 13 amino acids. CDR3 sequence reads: CASSPTGLNEAFF. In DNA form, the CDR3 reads TGTGCCAGCAGTCCAACAGGGTTGAATGAAGCTTTCTTT.

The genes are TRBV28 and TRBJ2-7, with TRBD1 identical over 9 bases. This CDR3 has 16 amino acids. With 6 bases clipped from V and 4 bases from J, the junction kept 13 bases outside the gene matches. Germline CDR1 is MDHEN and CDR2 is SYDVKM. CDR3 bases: TGTGCCAGCAGACCCGAATGGACAGGGGTAAGGTACGAGCAGTACTTC. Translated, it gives CASRPEWTGVRYEQYF.

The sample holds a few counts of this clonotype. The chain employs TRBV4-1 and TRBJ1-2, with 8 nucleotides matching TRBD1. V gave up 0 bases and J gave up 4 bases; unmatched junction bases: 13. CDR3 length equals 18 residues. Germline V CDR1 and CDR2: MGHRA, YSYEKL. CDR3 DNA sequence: TGCGCCAGCAGCCAAGATCGTATTTTGAGACAGGGGCGCTATGGCTACACCTTC. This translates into CASSQDRILRQGRYGYTF.

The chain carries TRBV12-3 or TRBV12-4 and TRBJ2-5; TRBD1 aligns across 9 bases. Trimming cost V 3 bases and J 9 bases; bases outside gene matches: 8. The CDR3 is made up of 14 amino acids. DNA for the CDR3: TGTGCCAGCAGTTTGGTGGGACAGGGTGTAGCCCAGTACTTC. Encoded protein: CASSLVGQGVAQYF.

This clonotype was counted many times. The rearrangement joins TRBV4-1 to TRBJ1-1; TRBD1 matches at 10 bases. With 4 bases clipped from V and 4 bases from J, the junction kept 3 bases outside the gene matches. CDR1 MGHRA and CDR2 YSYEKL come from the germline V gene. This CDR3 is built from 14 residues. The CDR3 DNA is TGCGCCAGCAGCCGAGGACAGGGGGGCACTGAAGCTTTCTTT. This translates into CASSRGQGGTEAFF.

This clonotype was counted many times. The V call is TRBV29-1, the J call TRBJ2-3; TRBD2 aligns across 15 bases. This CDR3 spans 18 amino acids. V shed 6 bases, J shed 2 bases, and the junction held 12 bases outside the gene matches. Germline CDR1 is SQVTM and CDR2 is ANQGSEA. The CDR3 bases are TGCAGCGTCCTGAGGGGACTAGCGGGGGGAACCCCCACAGATACGCAGTATTTT. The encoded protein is CSVLRGLAGGTPTDTQYF.

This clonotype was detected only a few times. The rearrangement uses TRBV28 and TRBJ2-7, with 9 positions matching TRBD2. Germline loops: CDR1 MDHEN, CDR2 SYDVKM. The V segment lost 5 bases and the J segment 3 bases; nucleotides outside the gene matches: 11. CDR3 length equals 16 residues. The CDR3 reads CASSPPPSAGGYEQYF. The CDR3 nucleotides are TGTGCCAGCAGTCCACCCCCGTCAGCGGGAGGCTACGAGCAGTACTTC.

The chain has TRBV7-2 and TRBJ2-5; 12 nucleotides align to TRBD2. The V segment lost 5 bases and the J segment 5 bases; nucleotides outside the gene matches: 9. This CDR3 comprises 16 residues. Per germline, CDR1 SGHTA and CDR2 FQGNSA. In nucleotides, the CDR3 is TGTGCCAGCAGCCCCTCTAGCGGGAGGGGTTGGGAGACCCAGTACTTC. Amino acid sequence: CASSPSSGRGWETQYF.

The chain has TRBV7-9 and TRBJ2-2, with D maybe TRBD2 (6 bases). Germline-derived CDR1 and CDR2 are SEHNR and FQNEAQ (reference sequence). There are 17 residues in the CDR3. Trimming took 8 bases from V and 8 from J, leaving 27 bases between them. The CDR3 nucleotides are TGTGCCAGCCCACCCTTTAGCGGCCCCCCGGCGCCGGGGGAGCTGTTTTTT. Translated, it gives CASPPFSGPPAPGELFF.

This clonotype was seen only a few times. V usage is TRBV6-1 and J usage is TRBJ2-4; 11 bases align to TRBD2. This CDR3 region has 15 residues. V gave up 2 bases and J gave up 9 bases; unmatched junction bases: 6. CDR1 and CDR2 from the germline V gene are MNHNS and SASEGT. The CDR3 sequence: CASSETASGRIIQYF. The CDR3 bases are TGTGCCAGCAGTGAAACAGCTAGCGGGAGGATCATTCAGTACTTC.

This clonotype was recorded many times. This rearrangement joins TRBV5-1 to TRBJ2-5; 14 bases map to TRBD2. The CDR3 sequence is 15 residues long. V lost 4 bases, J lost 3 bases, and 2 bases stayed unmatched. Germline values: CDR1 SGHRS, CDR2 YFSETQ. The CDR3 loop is CASSPGLAGEETQYF. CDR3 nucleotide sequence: TGCGCCAGCAGCCCGGGACTAGCGGGAGAAGAGACCCAGTACTTC. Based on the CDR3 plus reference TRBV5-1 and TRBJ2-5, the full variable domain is KAGVTQTPRYLIKTRGQQVTLSCSPISGHRSVSWYQQTPGQGLQFLFEYFSETQRNKGNFPGRFSGRQFSNSRSEMNVSTLELGDSALYLCASSPGLAGEETQYFGPGTRLLVL.

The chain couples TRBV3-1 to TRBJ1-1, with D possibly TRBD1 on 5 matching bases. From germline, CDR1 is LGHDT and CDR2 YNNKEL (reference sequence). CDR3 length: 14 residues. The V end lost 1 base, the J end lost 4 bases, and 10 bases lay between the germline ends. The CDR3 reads CASSQAQAGTEAFF. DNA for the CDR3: TGTGCCAGCAGCCAAGCACAGGCCGGCACTGAAGCTTTCTTT.

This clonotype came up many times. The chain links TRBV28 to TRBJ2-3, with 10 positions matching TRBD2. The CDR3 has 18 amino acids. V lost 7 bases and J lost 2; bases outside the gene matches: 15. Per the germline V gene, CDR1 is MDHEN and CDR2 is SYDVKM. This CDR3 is CASIGGRASGRVTDTQYF. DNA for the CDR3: TGTGCCAGCATAGGGGGCAGGGCAAGCGGGAGGGTCACAGATACGCAGTATTTT.

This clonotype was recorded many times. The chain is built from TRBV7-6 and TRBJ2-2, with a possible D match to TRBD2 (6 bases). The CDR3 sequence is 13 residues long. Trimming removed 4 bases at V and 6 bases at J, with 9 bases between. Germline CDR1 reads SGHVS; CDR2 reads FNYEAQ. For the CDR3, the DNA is TGTGCCAGCAGCTCGGACTACCCCGGGGAGCTGTTTTTT. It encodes CASSSDYPGELFF.

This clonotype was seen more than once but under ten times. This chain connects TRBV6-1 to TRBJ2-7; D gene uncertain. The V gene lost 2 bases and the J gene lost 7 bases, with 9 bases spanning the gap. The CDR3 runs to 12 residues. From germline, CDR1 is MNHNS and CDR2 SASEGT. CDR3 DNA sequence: TGTGCCAGCAGTGAATCGGTGCCAGAGCAGTACGTC. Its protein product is CASSESVPEQYV.